This T cell receptor (beta chain) was sequenced during a study of somatic mutations in cytotoxic T cells in rheumatoid arthritis (dated by TCRdb to about 2017). The study in broad terms: Peripheral blood (around 28 ml EDTA) was collected from patients immediately after diagnosis and before any treatment began. Sorted V beta1+ cells also underwent TCRB sequencing, and some V beta antibody-stained T-cell populations were flow-sorted at nearly 100% purity on a FACSAria II or Sony SH800. In newly diagnosed rheumatoid arthritis without treatment, the study examined if expanded CD8+ T-cell clones harbor somatic mutations, relying on TCRB deep sequencing to characterize clonality. A total of around 65 rheumatoid arthritis patients and more than 15 healthy controls underwent TCRB deep sequencing. Median age was essentially the same in the patient group and the control group. What the authors observed across the whole study: An increase of CD8+ clonality with age was seen in patients (Spearman r ≈ 0.49) but not in healthy controls. Rheumatoid arthritis patients and age-matched healthy controls did not significantly differ in CD8+ T-cell clonality. No adjustment for multiple comparisons was made for the slight TRBV07 underrepresentation in patients. In about an eighth of the roughly 65 patients, more than 20% of CD8+ cells belonged to the largest CD8+ clone, while several identical CD8+ TCRB sequences were shared between blood and synovial fluid. The expanded CD8+ clones had unknown antigen targets, and not appearing in virus-specific databases did not rule out that they were virus-specific.

TCRB CDR3 sequencing used the immunoSEQ assay on genomic DNA. The source study handled its data this way. Patient CD8+ clones larger than 1% were compared against published virus-specific TCRB sequences, and only a few matched. Only productive TCRB rearrangements were included in the analyses. Clonality was expressed as a Shannon entropy-based productive clonality index, with each clone defined by a unique TCRB CDR3 sequence. Repertoire overlap between two samples was calculated from the template counts of each clone relative to total templates per sample. V-gene usage measured by flow cytometry correlated with TCRB sequencing V-gene usage, with a Spearman r of roughly 0.67. In TCRdb, the immuneACCESS table is reduced to in-frame sequences with V and J assigned. These tables do not hold every clone; where another copy was compared, an unresolved V gene accounts for under half, and the others remain unexplained. The V and J calls and clone size are taken from that table; D and trimming were inferred from the DNA. The table for this sample lists more than 12,000 clones; 85% to 95% of them were counted only once. The top ten clonotypes cover approximately 18% of the sample.

V and J are truncated by 0 bases and 5 bases respectively, leaving an intervening sequence of 11 bases. The CDR3 covers 15 residues, taking in both the cysteine and the phenylalanine. The sequence is cut down to CDR3 DNA, 45 bases in frame from base 1. CDR1 and CDR2 were assigned from the germline V gene as SQVTM and ANQGSEA. A remark on this clone: Its antigen specificity is not known. Base-call qualities are not available, and no considerably larger clone is one nucleotide away.

CD4+ and CD8+ cells were isolated by positive magnetic bead selection on an AutoMACS, and purity was checked by flow cytometry. Peripheral blood mononuclear cells were obtained using density gradient separation with Ficoll-Paque PLUS. Using Nucleospin Tissue or Tissue XS kits, DNA was extracted from CD4-enriched, CD8-enriched or PBMC samples, with quantification by a Qubit 2.0 fluorometer. The rearranged chain carries TRBV29-1 and TRBJ2-6; the D region possibly corresponds to TRBD1 (5 bases align). The specimen sequenced was CD4+ T cells sorted from blood. The source is a man between 65 and 85 years old with rheumatoid arthritis. At the DNA level, the sequence is TGCAGCGTTGAAGAGACAGACAGTTGGGCCAACGTCCTGACTTTC. Its translation is CSVEETDSWANVLTF.